A selection of T cell receptor beta chains follows, all from one sample in a study of blood T cells in healthy people across ages. TCRdb itself ran the 5' RACE reads through MiXCR, one entry per CDR3 protein. The table has about 640,000 distinct CDR3 sequences, 45% to 65% seen once. Sequencing was performed on blood. These receptors were obtained from a man in his fifties or sixties in good health. Each CDR3 is given with its conserved first and last residue. A D gene is named only where the DNA matches it firmly. Size is omitted from some rows. Given values are once, few, many or a class for expanded clones.

d_call,j_call,clone_size,v_call,cdr3_aa,cdr3_nt
NA,TRBJ2-4,NA,TRBV12-3/TRBV12-4,CASSLTGRLAKNIQYF,TGTGCCAGCAGCCTCACGGGGAGGTTAGCCAAAAACATTCAGTACTTC
NA,TRBJ1-2,NA,TRBV20-1,CSARESRDHGYTF,TGCAGTGCTAGGGAAAGCAGGGATCATGGCTACACCTTC
TRBD2,TRBJ2-1,few,TRBV20-1,CSAETGLAGLDEQFF,TGCAGTGCTGAGACAGGACTAGCGGGGCTCGATGAGCAGTTCTTC
TRBD1,TRBJ2-7,NA,TRBV5-6,CASGSGQATYEQYF,TGTGCCAGCGGATCGGGACAGGCTACCTACGAGCAGTACTTC
NA,TRBJ1-4,NA,TRBV12-3/TRBV12-4,CASSSRGSQEKLFF,TGTGCCAGCAGTTCCAGAGGGAGTCAGGAAAAACTGTTTTTT
NA,TRBJ1-1,few,TRBV3-1,CASSQGLTNTEAFF,TGTGCCAGCAGCCAAGGGCTGACGAACACTGAAGCTTTCTTT
NA,TRBJ2-1,many,TRBV5-1,CASSLGQGAHNEQFF,TGTGCCAGCAGCTTAGGCCAGGGAGCCCACAATGAGCAGTTCTTC
TRBD2,TRBJ2-3,NA,TRBV20-1,CSARRVAGSSTDTQYF,TGCAGTGCTCGCCGAGTAGCGGGGTCTAGCACAGATACGCAGTATTTT
NA,TRBJ2-6,NA,TRBV28,CVSSQSWVAGANVLTF,TGTGTCAGCAGTCAAAGTTGGGTAGCTGGGGCCAACGTCCTGACTTTC
TRBD1,TRBJ1-4,NA,TRBV28,CAIGGQGSGKLFF,TGTGCCATCGGGGGACAGGGCTCAGGAAAACTGTTTTTT
NA,TRBJ1-2,NA,TRBV16,CASSQSGSLRKGYTF,TGTGCCAGCAGCCAATCAGGCTCCCTGAGAAAAGGCTACACCTTC
NA,TRBJ2-1,NA,TRBV18,CASAPPGGDEQFF,TGTGCCAGCGCACCACCAGGAGGAGATGAGCAGTTCTTC
NA,TRBJ1-5,NA,TRBV15,CATSRDPGSNQPQHF,TGTGCCACCAGCAGAGATCCAGGGAGCAATCAGCCCCAGCATTTT
NA,TRBJ2-5,NA,TRBV3-1,CASSPLIDAWKETQYF,TGTGCCAGCAGCCCACTGATTGATGCGTGGAAAGAGACCCAGTACTTC
NA,TRBJ2-1,NA,TRBV3-1,CASSSFYNEQFF,TGTGCCAGCAGCTCTTTTTACAATGAGCAGTTCTTC
TRBD1,TRBJ2-7,many,TRBV2,CASSEGLDRGREQYF,TGTGCCAGCAGTGAAGGTTTGGACAGGGGTCGCGAGCAGTACTTC
NA,TRBJ1-5,NA,TRBV5-1,CASSLAGRREQPQHF,TGCGCCAGCAGCTTGGCGGGCAGGAGGGAACAGCCCCAGCATTTT
NA,TRBJ1-1,many,TRBV20-1,CSASPRRHLLNTEAFF,TGCAGTGCTAGCCCCCGCCGACACCTACTGAACACTGAAGCTTTCTTT
NA,TRBJ2-1,NA,TRBV4-1,CASSQEIARGNEQFF,TGCGCCAGCAGCCAAGAAATAGCTCGGGGGAATGAGCAGTTCTTC
NA,TRBJ2-1,NA,TRBV21-1,CASSSRTGRNNEQFF,TGTGCCAGCAGCTCACGGACAGGGCGGAACAATGAGCAGTTCTTC
TRBD1,TRBJ2-2,many,TRBV15,CATSKGTGDRELFF,TGTGCCACCAGCAAAGGAACAGGGGACAGGGAGCTGTTTTTT
NA,TRBJ1-5,NA,TRBV6-1,CASSEASRVLNQPQHF,TGTGCCAGCAGTGAAGCAAGCAGGGTCCTAAATCAGCCCCAGCATTTT
TRBD2,TRBJ2-5,once,TRBV20-1,CSASPTAGGFGETQYF,TGCAGTGCTAGCCCCACAGCGGGGGGTTTTGGGGAGACCCAGTACTTC
TRBD1,TRBJ2-7,NA,TRBV12-3/TRBV12-4,CASSLIFGQGALLTYEQYF,TGTGCCAGCAGTTTAATCTTCGGACAGGGGGCTCTTTTGACCTACGAGCAGTACTTC
TRBD2,TRBJ2-1,NA,TRBV9,CASSGLSGESYNEQFF,TGTGCCAGTTCGGGACTTAGCGGGGAAAGCTACAATGAGCAGTTCTTC
NA,TRBJ2-1,NA,TRBV18,CASSRRDKKSSYNEQFF,TGTGCCAGCTCGAGGCGGGACAAAAAAAGCTCCTACAATGAGCAGTTCTTC
NA,TRBJ2-3,NA,TRBV4-1,CASRAPGTSRTDTQYF,TGCGCCAGCAGGGCCCCCGGGACCTCCCGCACAGATACGCAGTATTTT
NA,TRBJ1-6,NA,TRBV29-1,CSGIGASSNSPLHF,TGCAGCGGCATCGGGGCAAGTAGCAATTCACCCCTCCACTTT
NA,TRBJ1-2,many,TRBV7-9,CASSETTGPYGYTF,TGTGCCAGCAGCGAGACGACAGGTCCCTATGGCTACACCTTC
NA,TRBJ2-6,few,TRBV28,CASSSSRSGANVLTF,TGTGCCAGCAGTTCCTCCCGCTCTGGGGCCAACGTCCTGACTTTC
NA,TRBJ1-6,NA,TRBV20-1,CSARVPTSPLHF,TGCAGTGCTAGGGTACCGACTTCACCCCTCCACTTT
TRBD2,TRBJ2-1,NA,TRBV5-1,CASSLEGLAVNEQFF,TGCGCCAGCAGCTTGGAGGGACTAGCGGTCAATGAGCAGTTCTTC
NA,TRBJ2-7,NA,TRBV3-1,CASSQEGARGEQYF,TGTGCCAGCAGCCAAGAGGGGGCGCGGGGCGAGCAGTACTTC
TRBD1,TRBJ2-2,NA,TRBV29-1,CSADRGGVSGELFF,TGCAGCGCCGACAGGGGTGGGGTCTCCGGGGAGCTGTTTTTT
TRBD1,TRBJ1-1,NA,TRBV9,CASSVGRGQMNTEAFF,TGTGCCAGCAGCGTAGGGCGGGGACAGATGAACACTGAAGCTTTCTTT
NA,TRBJ2-6,few,TRBV7-9,CASSPRIAGANVLTF,TGTGCCAGCAGCCCCCGCATAGCTGGGGCCAACGTCCTGACTTTC
NA,TRBJ2-7,NA,TRBV1,CTSSQVKGQGSYEQYF,TGCACCAGCAGCCAAGTCAAGGGACAGGGGTCCTACGAGCAGTACTTC